The 2 T cell receptor beta chains below were found in one sample sequenced in a study of blood T cell repertoires in COVID-19. Sequenced by immunoSEQ multiplex PCR; TCRdb stores in-frame clones only, minus some. The sample carries some 66,000 clones, 85% to 90% recorded once. Sequencing was performed on peripheral blood. These receptors were obtained from a human donor with active COVID-19. The donor label of this sample is uncertain.

The chain joins TRBV15 to TRBJ1-5; D remains unclear. This CDR3 has 14 amino acids. The germline CDR1 and CDR2 sequences are LNHNV and YYDKDF (reference sequence). Trimming left V 0 bases short and J 4 bases short, with 7 bases between. DNA for the CDR3: TGTGCCACCAGCAGAGATCGAGCGAATCAGCCCCAGCATTTT. Translated, it gives CATSRDRANQPQHF. The variable domain in full, completed from reference TRBV15 and TRBJ1-5, reads DAMVIQNPRYQVTQFGKPVTLSCSQTLNHNVMYWYQQKSSQAPKLLFHYYDKDFNNEADTPDNFQSRRPNTSFCFLDIRSPGLGDTAMYLCATSRDRANQPQHFGDGTRLSIL.

The V call is TRBV4-1, the J call TRBJ2-1, with 14 bases that match TRBD2. Trimming removed 4 bases from V and 9 bases from J; junction bases left unmatched: 5. Germline V gene sequence: CDR1 MGHRA, CDR2 YSYEKL. This CDR3 contains 15 residues. The CDR3 is CASSPGLAGGSEQFF. CDR3 coding DNA: TGCGCCAGCAGCCCAGGACTAGCGGGGGGCAGTGAGCAGTTCTTC.